This T cell receptor (beta chain) was captured in a study of OX40 agonist ivuxolimab in advanced cancers. Turning to the study itself: Patients were treated with ivuxolimab, an agonistic anti-OX40 (CD134) antibody. One patient with hepatocellular carcinoma and two with cutaneous melanoma, three in all, had partial responses. Whole-study results and caveats: The CD4+ and CD8+ T cells in the blood had expanded clonally by week 6 at 0.1 to 3.0 mg/kg.

Profiling relied on immunoSEQ multiplex PCR, and the TCRdb table lists in-frame clones only, not all of them. The data contain tens of thousands of clones, about 82% of them singletons. The CDR3 totals 13 residues. Germline V gene sequence: CDR1 SGHRS, CDR2 YFSETQ. With 3 bases clipped from V and 7 bases from J, the junction kept 4 bases outside the gene matches. To note about this clone: Antigen: not known.

This TCR came from an adult with an advanced solid tumor such as melanoma, head and neck, liver or kidney cancer. The chain recombines TRBV5-1 with TRBJ2-1, with 7 bases that match TRBD1. The source material was CD4+ or CD8+ T cells sorted from blood, sampled in a trial of the OX40 agonist ivuxolimab. As DNA, the CDR3 is TGCGCCAGCAGCTATCAGGGGGAAAATGAGCAGTTCTTC. Encoded protein: CASSYQGENEQFF.